These T cell receptor beta chains were read from a single sample in a study of blood T cell repertoires in COVID-19. Data came from immunoSEQ multiplex PCR; TCRdb stores just in-frame clones and leaves some out. Among about 280,000 clones listed, more than 70% were seen once. Material for sequencing was PBMCs or T cells enriched from blood (not recorded which). Receptors were obtained from a woman aged 55-75 years in a cohort exposed to, infected with or recovered from COVID-19 (not recorded which). Both conserved end residues are part of each CDR3. The D gene is left open where the match is weak. Only part of the rows carry a size: once, few, many, or a class if the clone is expanded.

j_call: TRBJ2-2
clone_size: -
v_call: TRBV18
d_call: TRBD1
cdr3_nt: TGTGCCAGCTCACTGACAGGGACCGGGGAGCTGTTTTTT
cdr3_aa: CASSLTGTGELFF

j_call: TRBJ1-4
clone_size: -
v_call: TRBV3-1/TRBV3-2
d_call: TRBD1
cdr3_nt: TGTGCCAGCAGCCAAGATGTCGGGACAGGGGACGAAAAACTGTTTTTT
cdr3_aa: CASSQDVGTGDEKLFF

j_call: TRBJ2-7
clone_size: -
v_call: TRBV30
d_call: -
cdr3_nt: TGTGCCTGGAGCACAAACTACGAGCAGTACTTC
cdr3_aa: CAWSTNYEQYF

j_call: TRBJ2-1
clone_size: -
v_call: TRBV28
d_call: -
cdr3_nt: TGTGCCAGCCAGCTAGCAAGCTCCTACAATGAGCAGTTCTTC
cdr3_aa: CASQLASSYNEQFF

j_call: TRBJ1-5
clone_size: once
v_call: TRBV19
d_call: TRBD1
cdr3_nt: TGTGCCAGTAGTCCCTCGACAGGGCGGTCAGGTCAGCCCCAGCATTTT
cdr3_aa: CASSPSTGRSGQPQHF

j_call: TRBJ2-2
clone_size: -
v_call: TRBV28
d_call: TRBD1
cdr3_nt: TGTGCCAGCAGCCCCCTGGGGACAGGACCTACGGGGGCCGGGGAGCTGTTTTTT
cdr3_aa: CASSPLGTGPTGAGELFF

j_call: TRBJ1-1
clone_size: -
v_call: TRBV4-1
d_call: TRBD1
cdr3_nt: TGCGCCAGCAGCCAAAAGTCAGGGGGCACTGAAGCTTTCTTT
cdr3_aa: CASSQKSGGTEAFF

j_call: TRBJ1-6
clone_size: -
v_call: TRBV19
d_call: TRBD1
cdr3_nt: TGTGCCAGCCGATCTAGGGTGGGGGACAGGGGGAATTCACCCCTCCACTTT
cdr3_aa: CASRSRVGDRGNSPLHF

j_call: TRBJ2-1
clone_size: -
v_call: TRBV5-1
d_call: TRBD2
cdr3_nt: TGCGCCAGCAACCCGGGACTAGGATACAATGAGCAGTTCTTC
cdr3_aa: CASNPGLGYNEQFF

j_call: TRBJ2-7
clone_size: -
v_call: TRBV13
d_call: TRBD2
cdr3_nt: TGTGCCAGCAGCTTTAGACTAGCGGGAGCCTACGAGCAGTACTTC
cdr3_aa: CASSFRLAGAYEQYF

j_call: TRBJ1-5
clone_size: -
v_call: TRBV28
d_call: TRBD1
cdr3_nt: TGTGCCAGCACCCGGGACAGTCAGCCCCAGCATTTT
cdr3_aa: CASTRDSQPQHF

j_call: TRBJ2-7
clone_size: -
v_call: TRBV5-1
d_call: TRBD1
cdr3_nt: TGCGCCAGCAGCCTAAGGACAGGGGCAAACGAGCAGTACTTC
cdr3_aa: CASSLRTGANEQYF

j_call: TRBJ2-3
clone_size: once
v_call: TRBV7-2
d_call: -
cdr3_nt: TGTGCCAGCAGCCCACGCACTCAACTAGGTACGCAGTATTTT
cdr3_aa: CASSPRTQLGTQYF

j_call: TRBJ1-1
clone_size: -
v_call: TRBV6-5
d_call: -
cdr3_nt: TGTGCCAGCAGTTACAAGCAGGCCTACAAAGCTTTCTTT
cdr3_aa: CASSYKQAYKAFF

j_call: TRBJ1-5
clone_size: many
v_call: TRBV19
d_call: -
cdr3_nt: TGTGCCAGTAGTTATAGAGAACGGGGGAGCAATCAGCCCCAGCATTTT
cdr3_aa: CASSYRERGSNQPQHF

j_call: TRBJ2-7
clone_size: -
v_call: TRBV5-4
d_call: TRBD1
cdr3_nt: TGTGCCAGCAGCTTGGCAGGGGGCCCCGCGCAGTACTTC
cdr3_aa: CASSLAGGPAQYF

j_call: TRBJ2-7
clone_size: once
v_call: TRBV27
d_call: TRBD2
cdr3_nt: TGTGCCAGCAGTTCCGCGTGGGGCAGCGGGAGGGCCGGATACGAGCAGTACTTC
cdr3_aa: CASSSAWGSGRAGYEQYF

j_call: TRBJ1-2
clone_size: -
v_call: TRBV25-1
d_call: TRBD1
cdr3_nt: TGTGCCAGCAGTGAGGGACAGCTCTATGGCTACACCTTC
cdr3_aa: CASSEGQLYGYTF

j_call: TRBJ2-3
clone_size: -
v_call: TRBV29-1
d_call: TRBD2
cdr3_nt: TGCAGCGTTAAGGGGACTAGCGGGAGGGCCTTAGATACGCAGTATTTT
cdr3_aa: CSVKGTSGRALDTQYF

j_call: TRBJ2-7
clone_size: few
v_call: TRBV15
d_call: TRBD2
cdr3_nt: TGTGCCACCAGCAGAGTCGGGACTAGCGGGGACGAGCAGTACTTC
cdr3_aa: CATSRVGTSGDEQYF

j_call: TRBJ2-5
clone_size: -
v_call: TRBV20-1
d_call: -
cdr3_nt: TGCAGTGCTAAATTTAGAGAGACCCAGTACTTC
cdr3_aa: CSAKFRETQYF

j_call: TRBJ1-6
clone_size: once
v_call: TRBV28
d_call: TRBD1
cdr3_nt: TGTGCCAGCAGCCCGACAGGGGGCCCTTATTCACCCCTCCACTTT
cdr3_aa: CASSPTGGPYSPLHF

j_call: TRBJ2-7
clone_size: -
v_call: TRBV28
d_call: TRBD2
cdr3_nt: TGTGCCAGCAGTTTAGTAGCGGGAGACTACGAGCAGTACTTC
cdr3_aa: CASSLVAGDYEQYF

j_call: TRBJ1-1
clone_size: -
v_call: TRBV19
d_call: -
cdr3_nt: TGTGCCAGTAGAGGGGGGGGACTCGCTATTATGAACACTGAAGCTTTCTTT
cdr3_aa: CASRGGGLAIMNTEAFF

j_call: TRBJ1-1
clone_size: -
v_call: TRBV19
d_call: TRBD1
cdr3_nt: TGTGCCAGTACGGTCGGGGACAGGGGGAGGCGAAGCACTGAAGCTTTCTTT
cdr3_aa: CASTVGDRGRRSTEAFF

j_call: TRBJ2-1
clone_size: -
v_call: TRBV7-2
d_call: TRBD2
cdr3_nt: TGTGCCAGCAGCTCCCGAAGGAAAGTAGCGGGAGACTACAATGAGCAGTTCTTC
cdr3_aa: CASSSRRKVAGDYNEQFF

j_call: TRBJ2-2
clone_size: few
v_call: TRBV30
d_call: TRBD1
cdr3_nt: TGTGCCTGGGACAGGGGCGGGGAGGAGCTGTTTTTT
cdr3_aa: CAWDRGGEELFF

j_call: TRBJ2-2
clone_size: -
v_call: TRBV9
d_call: TRBD1
cdr3_nt: TGTGCCAGCAGCTTCGGACAGGGGGCCGGGGAGCTGTTTTTT
cdr3_aa: CASSFGQGAGELFF

j_call: TRBJ1-3
clone_size: -
v_call: TRBV5-1
d_call: TRBD1
cdr3_nt: TGCGCCAGCAGCCTGGACAGGCAGGGAAACACCATATATTTT
cdr3_aa: CASSLDRQGNTIYF

j_call: TRBJ2-5
clone_size: -
v_call: TRBV7-2
d_call: TRBD1
cdr3_nt: TGTGCCAGCAGCTGGACAGGGAATCAAGAGACCCAGTACTTC
cdr3_aa: CASSWTGNQETQYF

j_call: TRBJ1-4
clone_size: -
v_call: TRBV10-1
d_call: -
cdr3_nt: TGCGCCAGCAGTGGGGGGCGCCGCGAAAAACTGTTTTTT
cdr3_aa: CASSGGRREKLFF

j_call: TRBJ1-4
clone_size: -
v_call: TRBV7-9
d_call: TRBD1
cdr3_nt: TGTGCCAGCAGCTCCCAGGGGACAGGGGCTAATGAAAAACTGTTTTTT
cdr3_aa: CASSSQGTGANEKLFF

j_call: TRBJ2-7
clone_size: -
v_call: TRBV6-5
d_call: TRBD1
cdr3_nt: TGTGCCAGCAGTTACGGACAGGGGGACCGGTTGAACTTC
cdr3_aa: CASSYGQGDRLNF

j_call: TRBJ1-6
clone_size: once
v_call: TRBV27
d_call: -
cdr3_nt: TGTGCCAGCAGTTTAGGCTCAGGGCTCGCCTATAATTCACCCCTCCACTTT
cdr3_aa: CASSLGSGLAYNSPLHF

j_call: TRBJ2-5
clone_size: once
v_call: TRBV30
d_call: TRBD2
cdr3_nt: TGTGCCTGGAGTGTTCAACTAGCGGGGATCGGGGAGACCCAGTACTTC
cdr3_aa: CAWSVQLAGIGETQYF

j_call: TRBJ2-7
clone_size: -
v_call: TRBV6-5
d_call: TRBD1
cdr3_nt: TGTGCCAGCAGCTCACCGGGACAGGTCACCTACGAGCAGTACTTC
cdr3_aa: CASSSPGQVTYEQYF

j_call: TRBJ2-6
clone_size: -
v_call: TRBV4-1
d_call: -
cdr3_nt: TGCGCCAGCAGCCAGCTGGCTAGTGGGGCCAACGTCCTGACTTTC
cdr3_aa: CASSQLASGANVLTF

j_call: TRBJ2-5
clone_size: once
v_call: TRBV5-4
d_call: TRBD2
cdr3_nt: TGTGCCAGCAGCGCGGGGGGGAGAGAGACCCAGTACTTC
cdr3_aa: CASSAGGRETQYF

j_call: TRBJ2-1
clone_size: -
v_call: TRBV30
d_call: TRBD1
cdr3_nt: TGTGCCTGGAGTAGGGACAGGGTAGGGTACAATGAGCAGTTCTTC
cdr3_aa: CAWSRDRVGYNEQFF

j_call: TRBJ2-3
clone_size: -
v_call: TRBV6-6
d_call: TRBD1
cdr3_nt: TGTGCCAGCAGCCCGGGGACAGCTACGCAGTATTTT
cdr3_aa: CASSPGTATQYF

j_call: TRBJ2-1
clone_size: -
v_call: TRBV4-1
d_call: TRBD2
cdr3_nt: TGCGCCAGCAGCCAAGAGGGAGCCTTGACTAGCGGGAGGGTGGAGCAGTTCTTC
cdr3_aa: CASSQEGALTSGRVEQFF

j_call: TRBJ2-2
clone_size: -
v_call: TRBV7-9
d_call: TRBD1
cdr3_nt: TGTGCCAGCAGCCGCGACAGGGGGATAGTCGCCGGGGAGCTGTTTTTT
cdr3_aa: CASSRDRGIVAGELFF

j_call: TRBJ1-1
clone_size: -
v_call: TRBV7-3
d_call: TRBD1
cdr3_nt: TGTGCCAGCAGCTTACAGACAGGGGGCCTAACTGAAGCTTTCTTT
cdr3_aa: CASSLQTGGLTEAFF

j_call: TRBJ1-6
clone_size: -
v_call: TRBV5-1
d_call: TRBD1
cdr3_nt: TGCGCCAGCAGCTCAAAAGGACAGGCGAATTCACCCCTCCACTTT
cdr3_aa: CASSSKGQANSPLHF

j_call: TRBJ1-3
clone_size: once
v_call: TRBV6-5
d_call: TRBD1
cdr3_nt: TGTGCCAGCAGCCAGGACAGGTACTCTGGAAACACCATATATTTT
cdr3_aa: CASSQDRYSGNTIYF

j_call: TRBJ2-3
clone_size: -
v_call: TRBV7-3
d_call: TRBD1
cdr3_nt: TGTGCCAGCAGTTTTGACAGGGGCCCAGATACGCAGTATTTT
cdr3_aa: CASSFDRGPDTQYF

j_call: TRBJ2-7
clone_size: -
v_call: TRBV6-5
d_call: TRBD1
cdr3_nt: TGTGCCAGCAGTTACGTGCCAGGGGGCGACGAGCAGTACTTC
cdr3_aa: CASSYVPGGDEQYF

j_call: TRBJ1-1
clone_size: few
v_call: TRBV27
d_call: TRBD1
cdr3_nt: TGTGCCAGCAGTTGGGGGACAGGGGGCGCAGGAAGGAAGAACACTGAAGCTTTCTTT
cdr3_aa: CASSWGTGGAGRKNTEAFF

j_call: TRBJ2-1
clone_size: -
v_call: TRBV19
d_call: -
cdr3_nt: TGTGCCAGTAGTATAGCAGGGGTTGGTGGAAATGAGCAGTTCTTC
cdr3_aa: CASSIAGVGGNEQFF

j_call: TRBJ2-1
clone_size: -
v_call: TRBV18
d_call: TRBD2
cdr3_nt: TGTGCCAGCTCTCCTCCGGGACTAGCGAGCAATGAGCAGTTCTTC
cdr3_aa: CASSPPGLASNEQFF

j_call: TRBJ2-2
clone_size: -
v_call: TRBV4-2
d_call: -
cdr3_nt: TGTGCCAGCAGCCCCCGCGACAGGACGAACACCGGGGAGCTGTTTTTT
cdr3_aa: CASSPRDRTNTGELFF

j_call: TRBJ1-1
clone_size: -
v_call: TRBV15
d_call: TRBD1
cdr3_nt: TGTGCCACCAGCAGAGATAAGGGGACAGGGATAAAGAACACTGAAGCTTTCTTT
cdr3_aa: CATSRDKGTGIKNTEAFF

j_call: TRBJ1-1
clone_size: -
v_call: TRBV15
d_call: -
cdr3_nt: TGTGCCACCAGCAGAGAGAGGATGAACACTGAAGCTTTCTTT
cdr3_aa: CATSRERMNTEAFF